This T cell receptor (beta chain) was retrieved from a study of ipilimumab plus nivolumab after autologous stem cell transplantation (dated by TCRdb to the early 2020s). Regarding the complete study: The median number of doses that trial patients received was a few for ipilimumab and fewer than 10 for nivolumab. High-risk transplant-naive patients and patients relapsing within 3 years of a first autologous transplant were included in the myeloma cohort. Patients in the trial were undergoing autologous transplant and had high-risk diffuse large B cell lymphoma, mature T cell lymphoma, or multiple myeloma. Roughly 40 patients made up the trial's intent-to-treat population. Results and caveats for the whole study, not just this receptor: The authors stated that profiles of the T cell receptor repertoire, regulatory T cell phenotype and gut microbiota provided a biologic rationale for studying this approach further. Combined checkpoint inhibition appeared tolerable as post-transplant consolidation, according to the authors' conclusion.

The library relied on the immunoSEQ multiplex PCR assay. The table was pulled from immuneACCESS by TCRdb, which kept in-frame rearrangements only. Such tables lose some clones; where checked, under half of the loss comes from unresolved V genes, and the rest has no known cause. The sample has roughly 43,000 clones on record, more than 70% of them singletons. Jointly, the top ten make up approximately 0.83% of the sample. For this clone: Its antigen has not been determined. Per-nucleotide qualities are absent, and no much larger clonotype sits a single base away.

Ipilimumab was given at 1 mg/kg intravenously on day 1 of selected weeks, and checkpoint therapy started 14 to 28 days after autologous transplant. Patients received nivolumab at 3 mg/kg intravenously on day 1 of weeks 1, 4, 7, 10, and every two weeks through week 26. Combined checkpoint inhibition with ipilimumab and nivolumab as consolidation after autologous stem cell transplantation was tested in a Phase Ib clinical trial. Looking up the germline V gene yields CDR1 MNHEY and CDR2 SVGAGI. Relative to germline, V is missing 0 bases and J is missing 6 bases, with 5 bases of the junction outside any gene match. The CDR3 sequence holds 15 residues, the cysteine and phenylalanine included. Only CDR3 DNA remains: 45 bases, in frame from the first base.

The input for sequencing was PBMCs, taken in a trial of ipilimumab plus nivolumab as post-transplant consolidation. The sequence came from a male donor with multiple myeloma. The rearrangement combines TRBV6-5 with TRBJ2-7; the junction holds 10 bases that match TRBD1. At the DNA level, the sequence is TGTGCCAGCAGTTACTCTGGGACAGGGGTCTTCGAGCAGTACTTC. It is translated as CASSYSGTGVFEQYF.